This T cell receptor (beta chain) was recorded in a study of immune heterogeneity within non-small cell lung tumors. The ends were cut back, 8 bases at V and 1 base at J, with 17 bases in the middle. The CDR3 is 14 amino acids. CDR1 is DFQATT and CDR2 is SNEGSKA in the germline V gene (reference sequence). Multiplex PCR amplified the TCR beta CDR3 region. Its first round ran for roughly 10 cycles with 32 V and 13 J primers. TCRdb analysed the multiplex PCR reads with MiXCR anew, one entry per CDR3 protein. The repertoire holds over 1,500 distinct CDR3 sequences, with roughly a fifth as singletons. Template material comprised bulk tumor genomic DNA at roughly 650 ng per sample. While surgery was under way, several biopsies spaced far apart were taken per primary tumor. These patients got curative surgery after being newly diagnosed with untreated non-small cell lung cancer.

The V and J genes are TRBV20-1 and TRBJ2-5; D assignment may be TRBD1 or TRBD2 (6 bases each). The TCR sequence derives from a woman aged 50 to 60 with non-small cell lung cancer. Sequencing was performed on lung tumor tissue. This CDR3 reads CSSQGRTVQETQYF. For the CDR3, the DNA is TGCAGTTCCCAGGGGAGGACAGTCCAAGAGACCCAGTACTTC.